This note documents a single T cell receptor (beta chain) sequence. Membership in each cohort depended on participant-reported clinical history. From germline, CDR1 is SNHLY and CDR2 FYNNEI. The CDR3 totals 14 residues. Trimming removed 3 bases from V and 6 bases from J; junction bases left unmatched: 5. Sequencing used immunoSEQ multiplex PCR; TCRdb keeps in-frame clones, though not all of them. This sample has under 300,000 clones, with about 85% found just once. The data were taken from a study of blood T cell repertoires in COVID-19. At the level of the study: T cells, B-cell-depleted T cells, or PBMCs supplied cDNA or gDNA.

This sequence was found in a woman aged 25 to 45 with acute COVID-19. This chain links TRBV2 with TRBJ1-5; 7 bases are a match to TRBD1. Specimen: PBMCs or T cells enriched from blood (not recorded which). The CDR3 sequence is CASSDSRGRQPQHF. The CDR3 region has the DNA TGTGCCAGCAGTGACTCGAGGGGGCGTCAGCCCCAGCATTTT.